The present T cell receptor (beta chain) was sequenced within a study of CD8 T cells in Susac syndrome. TEMRA cells underwent FACS enrichment and CD8+ and CD4+ T cells underwent negative isolation. CDR1 and CDR2 (germline): MNHEY, SMNVEV (reference sequence). The CDR3 is 14 residues long. V gave up 3 bases and J gave up 6 bases, with 12 bases separating them. RNA in amounts of roughly 0.5 to 1 ug was reverse transcribed with random hexamers. TCRdb fed the immunoSEQ multiplex PCR reads into MiXCR, producing one record per CDR3 protein. Found here are about 150,000 distinct CDR3 sequences, about 91% of them singletons; the top ten hold 0.08%.

V usage is TRBV27 and J usage is TRBJ1-5; possible D gene TRBD1, 6 bases. The sequence came from a human donor in good health. Sequencing used CD4+ T cells from PBMCs. The CDR3 DNA follows: TGTGCCAGCAGTTTCGTCAGGGGAGGTCAGCCCCAGCATTTT. Translating gives CASSFVRGGQPQHF.